What follows are 11 T cell receptor beta chains derived from one specimen sequenced in a study of blood T cell repertoires in COVID-19. TCRdb keeps only in-frame clones here, not all; method: immunoSEQ multiplex PCR. The table includes roughly 200,000 clones, about 85% detected once. Sequenced: PBMCs or T cells enriched from blood (not recorded which). These receptors all come from a man in his forties who had recovered from COVID-19.

This sequence joins TRBV27 and TRBJ1-1, with D maybe TRBD1 (5 bases). This CDR3 has 13 amino acids. With 5 bases removed from V and 5 bases from J, the gap between germline ends came to 12 bases. Germline assignment: CDR1 MNHEY and CDR2 SMNVEV (reference sequence). CDR3 sequence reads: CASSLNRGTEAFF. The CDR3 DNA reads TGTGCCAGCAGTCTCAATCGGGGGACTGAAGCTTTCTTT.

CDR3 nucleotide sequence: TGTGCCAGCATCACAGTCTCTGGAAACACCATATATTTT. It specifies CASITVSGNTIYF. This chain connects TRBV6-5 to TRBJ1-3; D is unclear. The V end was cut by 7 bases, the J end by 0 bases, with 7 bases between. The length of the CDR3 is 13 residues. CDR1 is MNHEY, CDR2 SVGAGI, per germline.

The chain joins TRBV29-1 to TRBJ1-4, with 7 bases that match TRBD1. V was clipped by 6 bases and J by 3 bases; unmatched bases: 4. CDR3 length: 13 amino acids. Germline-derived CDR1 and CDR2 are SQVTM and ANQGSEA. The DNA for the CDR3 is TGCAGCGTCGCAGGGGGAGCTAATGAAAAACTGTTTTTT. Amino acid sequence: CSVAGGANEKLFF.

The chain links TRBV5-1 to TRBJ2-2, with 12 bases matching TRBD2. This CDR3 is 16 amino acids long. The germline V gene encodes CDR1 SGHRS and CDR2 YFSETQ. J gave up 4 bases and V 4 bases, and 5 bases lay outside the gene matches. CDR3 sequence (DNA): TGCGCCAGCAGCAAACTAGCGGGAGGCCCCACCGGGGAGCTGTTTTTT. Translation: CASSKLAGGPTGELFF.

The chain links TRBV28 to TRBJ1-1; D is undetermined. The CDR3 is 15 residues long. Trimming left V 7 bases short and J 1 base short, with 16 bases between. The germline CDR1 and CDR2 sequences are MDHEN and SYDVKM. The chain's CDR3 is CASTHPGVENTEAFF. CDR3 bases: TGTGCCAGCACCCACCCCGGGGTCGAGAACACTGAAGCTTTCTTT.

DNA for the CDR3: TGTGCCAGCAGCGTTCGTCCGGGGGTGGAGACCCAGTACTTC. This sequence encodes CASSVRPGVETQYF. The chain recombines TRBV9 with TRBJ2-5; D may be TRBD2 (6 bases). Between the trimmed V and J ends, which lost 2 bases and 5 bases, there was a span of 13 bases. There are 14 residues in the CDR3. The germline V gene encodes CDR1 SGDLS and CDR2 YYNGEE.

The chain is built from TRBV28 and TRBJ2-1; weak D call: TRBD1 (6 bases). Trimming shortened V by 1 base and J by 9 bases, and 16 bases separated the two germline ends. CDR1 and CDR2 from the germline V gene are MDHEN and SYDVKM. The CDR3 spans 15 residues. The CDR3 region has the DNA TGTGCCAGCAGTTTATCGCCGCAAGGGACACTTGAGCAGTTCTTC. Amino acids: CASSLSPQGTLEQFF.

The chain couples TRBV5-4 to TRBJ2-7, with 11 nucleotides matching TRBD1. The germline V gene encodes CDR1 SGHNT and CDR2 YYREEE (reference sequence). Germline trimming cut 4 bases from V and 5 bases from J; bases unmatched to any gene: 5. The CDR3 loop spans 14 amino acids. CDR3 loop: CASSPGQGANEQYF. CDR3 DNA: TGTGCCAGCAGCCCCGGACAGGGGGCCAACGAGCAGTACTTC.

The rearrangement links TRBV10-1 to TRBJ2-7, with TRBD1 matching over 8 bases. The CDR3 consists of 16 residues. CDR1 and CDR2 (germline): WNHNN, SYGVQD (reference sequence). V shed 1 base and J 0 bases; nucleotides not matched to a gene: 5. In nucleotides, the CDR3 is TGCGCCAGCAGTGAGTTCGGACAGGGCTCCTCCTACGAGCAGTACTTC. Residues: CASSEFGQGSSYEQYF.

The chain carries TRBV6-5 and TRBJ2-3; TRBD2 is a possible D gene (6 bases). The germline V gene encodes CDR1 MNHEY and CDR2 SVGAGI. This CDR3 is built from 12 residues. Trimming left V 6 bases short and J 8 bases short, with 12 bases between. The CDR3: CASREGRGTQYF. The CDR3 DNA reads as TGTGCCAGCAGGGAGGGGCGGGGTACGCAGTATTTT.

The gene calls are TRBV3-1 (or the pseudogene TRBV3-2) and TRBJ1-2; a weak D match, TRBD1 (6 bases). The V and J ends lost 3 bases and 4 bases respectively, with 21 bases between them. CDR3 length equals 17 residues. Germline CDR1 is LGHDT and CDR2 is YNNKEL (reference sequence). In DNA form, the CDR3 reads TGTGCCAGCAGCCACGGACAGACGGGACATCTCTTCTATGGCTACACCTTC. Its protein is CASSHGQTGHLFYGYTF.